These 25 T cell receptor beta chains came from one sample sequenced in a study of T cells in Graves' hyperthyroidism and ophthalmopathy. TCR beta CDR3 regions were amplified from RNA. HTBI primers were the set used in a first-round RT-PCR of the TCR CDR3. TCRdb used MiXCR to reprocess the multiplex PCR reads, holding one entry per CDR3 protein. The sample has 530,000 or so distinct CDR3 sequences, 15% to 20% seen once. The material sequenced was blood. These receptor sequences come from a woman between 18 and 30 years old with Graves' ophthalmopathy.

This clonotype was detected ten times or more. This chain links TRBV7-2 with TRBJ2-3, with 10 positions matching TRBD2. CDR1 is SGHTA, CDR2 FQGNSA, per germline. The CDR3 is 17 amino acids. Trimming at V came to 5 bases and at J to 5 bases, leaving 13 bases not matched to a gene. The CDR3 DNA is TGTGCCAGCAGCCCCGGGAGCGGGAGGGCCGGGGAAGATACGCAGTATTTT. Its protein product is CASSPGSGRAGEDTQYF.

A note on this clonotype: Given a much more abundant clone one base away, this may be a read error. The genes are TRBV5-1 and TRBJ2-3, with D perhaps matching TRBD1 or TRBD2 (5 bases each). V dropped 4 bases and J dropped 4 bases, with 13 bases sitting between them. Germline CDR1 is SGHRS and CDR2 is YFSETQ. This CDR3 region has 14 residues. For the CDR3, the DNA is TGCGCCAGCAGCATGAGGGGCGGGTCAGATACGCAGTATTTT. Translating gives CASSMRGGSDTQYF.

This clonotype has a count of ten or more. This CDR3 reads CASSLDLAGDRETQYF. The DNA of the CDR3 is TGTGCCAGCAGCTTGGACCTAGCGGGAGACCGAGAGACCCAGTACTTC. The rearrangement uses TRBV5-5 and TRBJ2-5; the match to TRBD2 covers 10 bases. V was clipped by 0 bases and J by 4 bases; unmatched bases: 6. CDR3 length: 16 residues. Germline loops: CDR1 SGHKS, CDR2 YYEKEE (reference sequence).

The table lists this clonotype with many counts. This sequence joins TRBV11-1 and TRBJ2-3, with D uncertain. This CDR3 is built from 13 residues. The V end was cut by 7 bases, the J end by 1 base, with 9 bases between. Looked up from germline, CDR1 is SGHAT and CDR2 is FQDESV (reference sequence). CDR3 amino acids: CASTTLGTDTQYF. CDR3 DNA sequence: TGTGCCAGCACCACACTGGGCACAGATACGCAGTATTTT.

The chain employs TRBV19 and TRBJ2-1, with 7 bases identical to TRBD1. Trimming removed 5 bases from V and 2 bases from J; junction bases left unmatched: 9. The CDR3 runs 16 residues. The germline gives CDR1 LNHDA, CDR2 SQIVND (reference sequence). The DNA of the CDR3 is TGTGCCAGTAGTGCCTCCGGGACAGCGGCCTACAATGAGCAGTTCTTC. Protein sequence: CASSASGTAAYNEQFF.

This clonotype has just a few counts. The V and J genes are TRBV7-3 and TRBJ2-7; 7 positions match TRBD2. The V segment lost 1 base and the J segment 3 bases; nucleotides outside the gene matches: 24. The CDR3 is 21 residues long. Looked up from germline, CDR1 is SGHTA and CDR2 is FQGTGA. DNA for the CDR3: TGTGCCAGCAGCTTAATCGGGCAGGGTAGTGCGGGGGACTTTCTTATCTACGAGCAGTACTTC. This codes for CASSLIGQGSAGDFLIYEQYF.

V is TRBV7-2 and J is TRBJ2-5, with 9 positions matching TRBD2. Germline assignment: CDR1 SGHTA and CDR2 FQGNSA. The V gene end was trimmed by 5 bases and the J gene end by 2 bases; junction bases not matched to a gene: 6. CDR3 length: 15 amino acids. CDR3 residues: CASSPVAGEQETQYF. The CDR3 bases are TGTGCCAGCAGCCCCGTAGCGGGAGAACAAGAGACCCAGTACTTC.

A note on this clonotype: A much larger clone differs by one base, so this may be a read error. The chain couples TRBV20-1 to TRBJ1-1, with D possibly matching TRBD1 (5 bases). CDR1 and CDR2 (germline): DFQATT, SNEGSKA (reference sequence). The CDR3 is 18 residues long. CDR3 DNA sequence: TGCAGTGCTAGAGATTTCGGTATCCGGACTCTGCGGGGCACTGAAGCTCTCTTT. This encodes CSARDFGIRTLRGTEALF.

This clonotype came up a few times. The chain joins TRBV9 to TRBJ2-1, with a weak D call TRBD2 (5 bases). Trimming left V 0 bases short and J 8 bases short, with 12 bases between. This CDR3 has 14 amino acids. Germline V gene sequence: CDR1 SGDLS, CDR2 YYNGEE. The CDR3, as DNA: TGTGCCAGCAGCGTAGGTAGTAGCGTCTATGAGCAGTTCTTC. Amino acids: CASSVGSSVYEQFF.

This clonotype was recorded many times. The chain couples TRBV12-3 or TRBV12-4 to TRBJ2-3; D remains ambiguous. CDR3 length: 13 residues. Trimming stripped 4 bases from V and 4 bases from J, with 9 bases between. The CDR3 DNA reads TGTGCCAGCAGTTCGGAGTACCCAGATACGCAGTATTTT. It yields the protein CASSSEYPDTQYF.

This chain links TRBV4-3 with TRBJ2-5; possible D gene TRBD2, 5 bases. V lost 4 bases and J lost 3, with 15 bases in between. Germline V gives CDR1 LGHNA, CDR2 YSLEER. This CDR3 contains 15 residues. This CDR3 is CASSRNDYDEETQYF. CDR3 sequence (DNA): TGCGCCAGCAGCCGGAACGACTACGACGAAGAGACCCAGTACTTC.

This clonotype was seen a handful of times. The chain joins TRBV28 to TRBJ1-5; D gene uncertain. The CDR3 covers 15 residues. Germline loops: CDR1 MDHEN, CDR2 SYDVKM. Trimming took 4 bases from V and 0 from J, leaving 10 bases between them. The CDR3: CASSYRVGSNQPQHF. The CDR3 DNA sequence: TGTGCCAGCAGTTATAGGGTCGGTAGCAATCAGCCCCAGCATTTT.

J is TRBJ1-1 and V is TRBV2; D gene uncertain. The germline V gene has CDR1 SNHLY and CDR2 FYNNEI. The CDR3 length is 16 residues. Between the trimmed V and J ends, which lost 5 bases and 1 base, there was a span of 17 bases. CDR3 amino acids: CASSTGSGSQNTEAFF. The CDR3 DNA reads TGTGCCAGCAGTACCGGTTCAGGCAGTCAGAACACTGAAGCTTTCTTT.

The chain couples TRBV9 to TRBJ1-2; D ambiguous. The germline gives CDR1 SGDLS, CDR2 YYNGEE. V lost 4 bases to trimming and J lost 6 bases, with 16 bases between them. The CDR3 is made up of 14 amino acids. In nucleotides, the CDR3 is TGTGCCAGCAGCCCCGGCGTGGAGTCGAATGGCTACACCTTC. Translation: CASSPGVESNGYTF.

This CDR3 reads CASSPRASTDTQYF. The CDR3 DNA reads as TGTGCCAGCAGCCCCCGGGCTAGCACAGATACGCAGTATTTT. The chain links TRBV12-3 or TRBV12-4 to TRBJ2-3; no clear D gene. The CDR3 loop spans 14 amino acids. The germline V and J ends were trimmed by 6 bases and 0 bases, with 10 bases remaining between them.

This clonotype was recorded at least ten times. The J gene is TRBJ1-2, the V gene TRBV30, with D perhaps matching TRBD1 (5 bases). The V end was cut by 6 bases, the J end by 4 bases, with 18 bases between. The CDR3 totals 14 residues. Germline lookup yields CDR1 GTSNPN and CDR2 SVGIG (reference sequence). The CDR3 region is CACSGTGSGYGYTF. Written as DNA, the CDR3 is TGTGCCTGTTCAGGGACGGGGAGCGGCTATGGCTACACCTTC.

At least ten counts were recorded for this clonotype. The chain uses TRBV2 and TRBJ2-1, with D possibly being TRBD1 (6 bases). The CDR3 sequence is 14 residues long. The V end lost 2 bases, the J end lost 10 bases, and 15 bases lay between the germline ends. Germline V gene lookup returns CDR1 SNHLY and CDR2 FYNNEI. CDR3 nucleotide sequence: TGTGCCAGCAGTGAAAAGGGGGTAGGTTGGGAGCAGTTCTTC. Translated: CASSEKGVGWEQFF. Using reference TRBV2 and TRBJ2-1 for the parts outside the CDR3, the full variable domain is EPEVTQTPSHQVTQMGQEVILRCVPISNHLYFYWYRQILGQKVEFLVSFYNNEISEKSEIFDDQFSVERPDGSNFTLKIRSTKLEDSAMYFCASSEKGVGWEQFFGPGTRLTVL.

The chain combines TRBV7-9 with TRBJ1-2, with TRBD1 matching 10 bases. The length of the CDR3 is 14 residues. CDR1 SEHNR and CDR2 FQNEAQ come from the germline V gene (reference sequence). V shed 6 bases and J 8 bases; nucleotides not matched to a gene: 9. In DNA, the CDR3 is TGTGCCAGCAGGGGGACAGGGGAGATGGGCGGCTACACCTTC. Protein: CASRGTGEMGGYTF. The full variable domain, completed using reference TRBV7-9 and TRBJ1-2, is DTGVSQNPRHKITKRGQNVTFRCDPISEHNRLYWYRQTLGQGPEFLTYFQNEAQLEKSRLLSDRFSAERPKGSFSTLEIQRTEQGDSAMYLCASRGTGEMGGYTFGSGTRLTVV.

The CDR3 nucleotides read TGTGCCAGCAGCTCGGGATCTCTGGGATATCCCTACGAGCAGTACTTC. This sequence encodes CASSSGSLGYPYEQYF. J is TRBJ2-7 and V is TRBV7-8, with a weak D call TRBD2 (5 bases). The CDR3 consists of 16 residues. Germline CDR1 and CDR2: SGHVS and FQNEAQ. Between the trimmed V and J ends, which lost 4 bases and 2 bases, there was a span of 18 bases.

This clonotype was observed many times. The chain uses TRBV12-3 or TRBV12-4 and TRBJ2-7, with D uncertain. The V and J ends lost 2 bases and 6 bases respectively, with 14 bases between them. This CDR3 region has 14 residues. In nucleotides, the CDR3 is TGTGCCAGCAGTTTAAAATCAATGGCGGCCGAGCAGTACTTC. Its translation is CASSLKSMAAEQYF.

In its sample, this clonotype was seen many times. This chain connects TRBV7-2 to TRBJ1-2; D is unresolved. There are 14 residues in the CDR3. Per germline, CDR1 SGHTA and CDR2 FQGNSA. Deletions cut 3 bases from V and 4 bases from J, with 12 bases between. The CDR3 region is CASSLTRQSYGYTF. CDR3 sequence (DNA): TGTGCCAGCAGCTTGACGCGGCAGAGCTATGGCTACACCTTC. The full variable domain, with the rest looked up from reference TRBV7-2 and TRBJ1-2, is GAGVSQSPSNKVTEKGKDVELRCDPISGHTALYWYRQSLGQGLEFLIYFQGNSAPDKSGLPSDRFSAERTGGSVSTLTIQRTQQEDSAVYLCASSLTRQSYGYTFGSGTRLTVV.

This clonotype was detected ten times or more. The chain has TRBV20-1 and TRBJ2-5; D unresolved. The V end lost 3 bases, the J end lost 1 base, and 15 bases lay between the germline ends. The germline gives CDR1 DFQATT, CDR2 SNEGSKA (reference sequence). The CDR3 totals 15 residues. CDR3 DNA: TGCAGTGCTAGTCGGTCCAGGAACATCCAAGAGACCCAGTACTTC. This sequence encodes CSASRSRNIQETQYF.

This clonotype was counted ten times or more. This chain connects TRBV6-1 to TRBJ1-6; D remains unclear. The germline gives CDR1 MNHNS, CDR2 SASEGT. V shed 5 bases and J shed 9 bases, with 11 bases lying between them. The CDR3 has 13 amino acids. For the CDR3, the DNA is TGTGCCAGCAGTAACGGGAGGAGTTCACCCCTCCACTTT. It codes for CASSNGRSSPLHF.

This clonotype was counted a few times. The chain is built from TRBV25-1 and TRBJ2-5; D not certain. Germline CDR1 and CDR2: MGHDK and SYGVNS. Trimming removed 7 bases from V and 5 bases from J, with 8 bases in between. The CDR3 extends over 11 amino acids. The CDR3 coding sequence is TGTGCCAGCAAAGTTGGGGAGACCCAGTACTTC. This translates into CASKVGETQYF.

This clonotype turned up a few times. V and J are TRBV7-8 and TRBJ1-6, with 8 nucleotides matching TRBD1. In germline, CDR1 is SGHVS, CDR2 FQNEAQ. V lost 5 bases and J lost 7; bases outside the gene matches: 4. The CDR3 loop spans 14 amino acids. The CDR3 region has the DNA TGTGCCAGCAGCGTCAGACAGGGGAATTCACCCCTCCACTTT. It is translated as CASSVRQGNSPLHF.